The rows below give T cell receptor beta chains drawn from one sample of a study of preoperative IRX-2 immunotherapy in early breast cancer. The table came from immunoSEQ multiplex PCR; TCRdb's copy has only in-frame clones and leaves some out. Among about 62,000 clones listed, roughly 94% were seen once. The sample was gathered from a patient treated with IRX-2 immunotherapy. The receptors originated from a human donor with breast cancer. CDR3s include the opening cysteine and the closing phenylalanine or tryptophan. Each record gives: D gene, clone size, CDR3 length, V gene, J gene, CDR3 protein, CDR3 DNA. The D gene is left open where the match is weak. Clone size appears in some rows only: once, few, many, or a class for an expanded clone.

>NA|NA|15|TRBV6-6|TRBJ2-6
CASSYGRPGANVLTF
TGTGCCAGCAGTTACGGGAGGCCTGGGGCCAACGTCCTGACTTTC
>NA|NA|13|TRBV28|TRBJ1-2
CASSPGRDYGYTF
TGTGCCAGCAGTCCGGGACGGGACTATGGCTACACCTTC
>TRBD2|NA|16|TRBV9|TRBJ2-3
CASSFRTGGHTDTQYF
TGTGCCAGCAGCTTCCGGACGGGAGGCCACACAGATACGCAGTATTTT
>TRBD2|NA|14|TRBV5-1|TRBJ2-5
CASSLTSGSPTQYF
TGCGCCAGCAGCCTGACTAGCGGGTCCCCAACCCAGTACTTC
>TRBD1|NA|15|TRBV6-4|TRBJ1-6
CASSETTGGLSPLHF
TGTGCCAGCAGCGAGACTACAGGGGGCCTTTCACCCCTCCACTTT
>TRBD2|NA|16|TRBV30|TRBJ2-5
CAWRTSGRGLGETQYF
TGTGCCTGGAGGACTAGCGGGAGAGGCTTGGGGGAGACCCAGTACTTC
>TRBD2|NA|16|TRBV4-1|TRBJ2-1
CASSHSGGSSYNEQFF
TGCGCCAGCAGCCACAGCGGGGGGAGCTCCTACAATGAGCAGTTCTTC
>NA|once|13|TRBV7-3|TRBJ2-1
CASSLLGNGEQFF
TGTGCCAGCAGCTTACTAGGTAATGGTGAGCAGTTCTTC
>NA|NA|14|TRBV5-1|TRBJ1-3
CASGDESSGNTIYF
TGCGCCAGCGGTGACGAGAGCTCTGGAAACACCATATATTTT
>NA|NA|14|TRBV6-4|TRBJ1-4
CASSATSTNEKLFF
TGTGCCAGCAGTGCGACATCAACTAATGAAAAACTGTTTTTT
>TRBD2|NA|14|TRBV11-2|TRBJ2-7
CASSVTSGGYEQYF
TGTGCCAGCAGCGTGACTAGCGGGGGGTACGAGCAGTACTTC
>NA|NA|12|TRBV7-2|TRBJ2-3
CASSLVGNTQYF
TGTGCCAGCAGCTTAGTCGGAAATACGCAGTATTTT
>TRBD1|NA|16|TRBV9|TRBJ2-2
CASRPTGTETAGELFF
TGTGCCAGCAGACCCACCGGGACAGAAACCGCCGGGGAGCTGTTTTTT
>TRBD1|NA|19|TRBV19|TRBJ2-7
CASSKIGTGILSGTYEQYF
TGTGCCAGTAGTAAGATCGGGACAGGGATTTTGTCCGGAACCTACGAGCAGTACTTC
>NA|once|14|TRBV7-9|TRBJ1-1
CASSLWGVNTEAFF
TGTGCCAGCAGCTTGTGGGGCGTGAACACTGAAGCTTTCTTT
>NA|NA|14|TRBV5-4|TRBJ1-1
CASSRVGMNTEAFF
TGTGCCAGCAGCAGGGTCGGGATGAACACTGAAGCTTTCTTT
>NA|NA|12|TRBV19|TRBJ1-5
CASSSSRGPQHF
TGTGCCAGTAGCAGCTCACGGGGGCCCCAGCATTTT
>TRBD1|NA|12|TRBV4-3|TRBJ1-1
CASSQNRGVTFF
TGCGCCAGCAGCCAGAACAGGGGAGTAACTTTCTTT
>NA|few|13|TRBV7-3|TRBJ1-1
CASSFGGNTEAFF
TGTGCCAGCAGCTTCGGGGGGAACACTGAAGCTTTCTTT
>NA|NA|17|TRBV30|TRBJ2-4
CAWSVWAGKMAKNIQYF
TGTGCCTGGAGTGTTTGGGCAGGCAAAATGGCCAAAAACATTCAGTACTTC
>NA|NA|16|TRBV9|TRBJ2-7
CASSVVGSWDSGEQYF
TGTGCCAGCAGCGTAGTTGGGTCCTGGGACTCGGGGGAGCAGTACTTC
>NA|NA|13|TRBV5-1|TRBJ2-7
CASSWDTTYEQYF
TGCGCCAGCAGCTGGGACACCACCTACGAGCAGTACTTC
>TRBD1|NA|14|TRBV5-1|TRBJ1-2
CASSGDSDFYGYTF
TGCGCCAGCAGCGGGGACAGCGACTTCTATGGCTACACCTTC
>NA|NA|13|TRBV2|TRBJ2-1
CASSRQEGEEQFF
TGTGCCAGCAGTCGACAAGAGGGCGAGGAGCAGTTCTTC
>NA|NA|13|TRBV30|TRBJ2-3
CAWSSRSPDTQYF
TGTGCCTGGAGCAGCAGAAGCCCAGATACGCAGTATTTT
>NA|NA|13|TRBV6-5|TRBJ2-7
CASSYRGSYEQYF
TGTGCCAGCAGTTACAGGGGAAGCTACGAGCAGTACTTC
>TRBD2|NA|22|TRBV4-3|TRBJ2-3
CASSQGAARTSGVYPSTDTQYF
TGCGCCAGCAGCCAAGGGGCAGCTAGGACTAGCGGGGTTTACCCTAGCACAGATACGCAGTATTTT
>NA|once|11|TRBV20-1|TRBJ2-7
CSASSIHEQYF
TGCAGTGCTAGTTCGATCCACGAGCAGTACTTC
>NA|NA|14|TRBV4-1|TRBJ2-7
CASSNRVFAYEQYF
TGCGCCAGCAGTAACAGGGTCTTCGCCTACGAGCAGTACTTC
>TRBD2|once|15|TRBV5-1|TRBJ2-1
CASSLASGGSDEQFF
TGCGCCAGCAGCTTGGCTAGCGGGGGCTCGGATGAGCAGTTCTTC